The 12 T cell receptor beta chains below were found in one sample sequenced in a study of CD8 T cells in Susac syndrome. Random hexamers were used to reverse transcribe an amount of about 0.45 to 1 ug RNA. TCRdb re-analysed the immunoSEQ multiplex PCR reads in MiXCR, keeping a single row per CDR3 protein. The sample includes roughly 88,000 distinct CDR3 sequences, around 96% of them seen just once. The specimen sequenced was CD8+ T cells from PBMCs. These receptors originate from a human donor with Susac syndrome.

J is TRBJ2-7 and V is TRBV6-2 or TRBV6-3, with D uncertain. Trimming took off 6 bases at V and 5 bases at J, with 14 bases between the two ends. This CDR3 is built from 13 residues. Per the germline V gene, CDR1 is MNHEY and CDR2 is SVGEGT. This chain's CDR3 is CASSSTDVNEQYF. CDR3 DNA sequence: TGTGCCAGCAGCTCGACGGACGTGAACGAGCAGTACTTC.

The rearrangement links TRBV29-1 to TRBJ2-1; no clear D gene. The CDR3 has 12 residues. The V gene lost 3 bases and the J gene lost 4 bases, with 7 bases spanning the gap. Per the germline V gene, CDR1 is SQVTM and CDR2 is ANQGSEA. The CDR3: CSVDGRYNEQFF. DNA for the CDR3: TGCAGCGTTGACGGCAGGTACAATGAGCAGTTCTTC.

The CDR3, as DNA: TGTGCCACCAGTGATTTGGGGGGGCCGGAGACCCAGTACTTC. It yields the protein CATSDLGGPETQYF. This rearrangement joins TRBV24-1 to TRBJ2-5, with D possibly called TRBD1 or TRBD2 (6 bases each). The germline V gene has CDR1 KGHDR and CDR2 SFDVKD. Trimming removed 0 bases from V and 5 bases from J, with 9 bases in between. The CDR3 is 14 amino acids.

V is TRBV7-2 and J is TRBJ1-2; the D is unclear. This CDR3 region has 12 residues. CDR1 SGHTA and CDR2 FQGNSA come from the germline V gene. The V end was cut by 5 bases, the J end by 8 bases, with 12 bases between. Here the CDR3 reads CASSPRTTGYTF. The CDR3 nucleotides are TGTGCCAGCAGCCCCCGGACTACCGGCTACACCTTC.

This chain connects TRBV10-3 to TRBJ2-7; maybe TRBD2 (6 bases). The CDR3 loop spans 14 amino acids. Germline CDR1 reads ENHRY; CDR2 reads SYGVKD. V lost 8 bases and J lost 4, with 18 bases in between. The CDR3, as DNA: TGTGCCATCGGACTCCGGGACGGGAGTTACGAGCAGTACTTC. Its protein is CAIGLRDGSYEQYF.

The chain carries TRBV20-1 and TRBJ2-7; 7 bases are shared with TRBD2. CDR1 is DFQATT and CDR2 is SNEGSKA in the germline V gene (reference sequence). The CDR3 has 15 residues. V shed 1 base and J 3 bases; nucleotides not matched to a gene: 9. CDR3 sequence reads: CSARVGGESFYEQYF. The CDR3 DNA follows: TGCAGTGCTAGAGTGGGGGGGGAGTCTTTCTACGAGCAGTACTTC.

This chain joins TRBV5-6 and TRBJ2-7; TRBD1 aligns across 9 bases. Germline V gene data show CDR1 as SGHDT and CDR2 as YYEEEE. The CDR3 spans 14 residues. With V trimmed by 3 bases and J by 4 bases, 5 bases remained unmatched. This CDR3 is CASSSGQGLYEQYV. DNA of the CDR3: TGTGCCAGCAGCTCGGGACAGGGATTATACGAGCAGTACGTC.

This rearrangement joins TRBV7-9 to TRBJ2-1, with D possibly matching TRBD2 (5 bases). This CDR3 contains 16 residues. The germline V and J ends were trimmed by 2 bases and 4 bases, with 15 bases remaining between them. The germline V gene has CDR1 SEHNR and CDR2 FQNEAQ (reference sequence). The CDR3 reads CASSLRTGPGYNEQFF. The CDR3 region has the DNA TGTGCCAGCAGCTTACGGACTGGGCCGGGGTACAATGAGCAGTTCTTC.

The V gene is TRBV29-1, the J gene TRBJ2-7; the match to TRBD1 covers 7 bases. The germline gives CDR1 SQVTM, CDR2 ANQGSEA. The V and J ends lost 5 bases and 2 bases, in that order; junction bases with no gene match: 6. This CDR3 comprises 13 residues. The CDR3 sequence is CSVPGDRAYEQYF. CDR3 bases: TGCAGCGTTCCTGGTGACAGGGCCTACGAGCAGTACTTC.

The chain links TRBV5-6 to TRBJ2-5, with a tentative D call TRBD2 (7 bases). The CDR3 totals 12 residues. V was trimmed by 4 bases and J by 5 bases, leaving 9 bases between them. Per the germline V gene, CDR1 is SGHDT and CDR2 is YYEEEE. CDR3 DNA sequence: TGTGCCAGCAGCAGGGGGGGTGAGACCCAGTACTTC. Translating it yields CASSRGGETQYF.

The CDR3 DNA follows: TGTGCCAGCAGCGTAGAAGGGAAGGGGGTCCAAAACATTCAGTACTTC. Translation gives CASSVEGKGVQNIQYF. The chain carries TRBV9 and TRBJ2-4; TRBD1 might be the D (6 bases). This CDR3 is 16 amino acids long. Trimming pared 0 bases from V and 5 bases from J, leaving 15 bases between. Germline lookup yields CDR1 SGDLS and CDR2 YYNGEE.

The chain links TRBV13 to TRBJ1-2; D gene unclear. V dropped 5 bases and J dropped 3 bases, with 13 bases sitting between them. Germline CDR1 PRHDT, CDR2 FYEKMQ (reference sequence). The CDR3 sequence is 14 residues long. This chain's CDR3 is CASSPALEYYGYTF. CDR3 coding DNA: TGTGCCAGCAGCCCCGCGTTGGAATACTATGGCTACACCTTC.